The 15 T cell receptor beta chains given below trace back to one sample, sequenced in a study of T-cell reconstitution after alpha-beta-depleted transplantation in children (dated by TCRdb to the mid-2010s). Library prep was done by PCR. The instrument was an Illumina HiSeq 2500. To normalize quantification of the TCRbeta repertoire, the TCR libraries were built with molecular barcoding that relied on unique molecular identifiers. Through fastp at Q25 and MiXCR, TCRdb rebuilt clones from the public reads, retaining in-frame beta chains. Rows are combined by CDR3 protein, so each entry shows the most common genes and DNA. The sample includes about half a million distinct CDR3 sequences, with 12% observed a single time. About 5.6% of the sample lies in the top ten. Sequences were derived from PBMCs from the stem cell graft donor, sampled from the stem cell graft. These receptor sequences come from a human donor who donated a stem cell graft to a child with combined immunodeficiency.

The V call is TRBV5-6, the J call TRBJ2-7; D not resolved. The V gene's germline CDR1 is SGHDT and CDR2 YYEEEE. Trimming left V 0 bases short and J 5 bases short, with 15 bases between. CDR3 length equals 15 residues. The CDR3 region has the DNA TGTGCCAGCAGCTTGGGAGTAGGGTCGTTCCACGAGCAGTACTTC. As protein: CASSLGVGSFHEQYF. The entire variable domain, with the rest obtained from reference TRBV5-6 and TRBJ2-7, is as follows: DAGVTQSPTHLIKTRGQQVTLRCSPKSGHDTVSWYQQALGQGPQFIFQYYEEEERQRGNFPDRFSGHQFPNYSSELNVNALLLGDSALYLCASSLGVGSFHEQYFGPGTRLTVT.

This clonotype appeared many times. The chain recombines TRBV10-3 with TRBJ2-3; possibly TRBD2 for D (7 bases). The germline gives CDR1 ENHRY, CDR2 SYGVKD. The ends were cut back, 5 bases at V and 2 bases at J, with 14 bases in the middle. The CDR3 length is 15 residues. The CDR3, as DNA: TGTGCCATCAGTTGGAAGCGGGACAACACAGATACGCAGTATTTT. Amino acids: CAISWKRDNTDTQYF.

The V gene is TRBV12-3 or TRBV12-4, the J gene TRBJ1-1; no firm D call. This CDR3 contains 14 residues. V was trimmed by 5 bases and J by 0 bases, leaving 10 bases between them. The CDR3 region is CASSRNGLNTEAFF. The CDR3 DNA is TGTGCCAGCAGTCGTAACGGATTGAACACTGAAGCTTTCTTT.

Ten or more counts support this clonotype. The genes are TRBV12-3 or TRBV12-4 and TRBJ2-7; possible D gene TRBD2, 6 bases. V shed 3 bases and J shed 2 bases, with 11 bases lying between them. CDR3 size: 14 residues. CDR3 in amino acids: CASSLGSGPYEQYF. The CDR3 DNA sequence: TGTGCCAGCAGTTTGGGGAGCGGGCCCTACGAGCAGTACTTC.

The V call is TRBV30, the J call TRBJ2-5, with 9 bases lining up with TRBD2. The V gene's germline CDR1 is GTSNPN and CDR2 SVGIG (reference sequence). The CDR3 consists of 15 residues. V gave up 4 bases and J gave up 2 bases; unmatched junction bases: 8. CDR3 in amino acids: CAWNVGLANQETQYF. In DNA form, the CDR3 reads TGTGCCTGGAACGTAGGACTAGCGAATCAAGAGACCCAGTACTTC.

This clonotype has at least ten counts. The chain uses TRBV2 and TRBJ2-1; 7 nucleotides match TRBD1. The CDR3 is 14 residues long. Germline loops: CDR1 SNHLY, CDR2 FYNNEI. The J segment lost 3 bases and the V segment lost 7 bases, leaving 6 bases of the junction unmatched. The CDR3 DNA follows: TGTGCCAGCATCGGACAGGATGGCTACAATGAGCAGTTCTTC. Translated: CASIGQDGYNEQFF.

The DNA for the CDR3 is TGTGCCAGTAGTACTCGGGTGGGGTACGAGCAGTACTTC. It translates to CASSTRVGYEQYF. The rearrangement links TRBV19 to TRBJ2-7; D is undetermined. V was shortened by 4 bases and J by 4 bases, with 11 bases between the two germline ends. CDR3 length equals 13 residues. The germline CDR1 and CDR2 sequences are LNHDA and SQIVND (reference sequence).

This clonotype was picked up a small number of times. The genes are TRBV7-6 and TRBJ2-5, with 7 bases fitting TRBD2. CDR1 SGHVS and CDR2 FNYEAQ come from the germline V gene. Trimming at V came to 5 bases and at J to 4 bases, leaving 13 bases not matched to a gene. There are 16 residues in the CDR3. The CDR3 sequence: CASSPPYWRERETQYF. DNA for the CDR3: TGTGCCAGCAGCCCCCCTTATTGGCGGGAGCGAGAGACCCAGTACTTC.

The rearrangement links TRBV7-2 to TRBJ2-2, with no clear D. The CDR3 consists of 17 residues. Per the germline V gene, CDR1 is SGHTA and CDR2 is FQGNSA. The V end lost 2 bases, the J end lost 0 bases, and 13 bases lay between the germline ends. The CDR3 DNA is TGTGCCAGCAGCTTATCCAGCCTGTTCGCGAACACCGGGGAGCTGTTTTTT. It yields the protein CASSLSSLFANTGELFF.

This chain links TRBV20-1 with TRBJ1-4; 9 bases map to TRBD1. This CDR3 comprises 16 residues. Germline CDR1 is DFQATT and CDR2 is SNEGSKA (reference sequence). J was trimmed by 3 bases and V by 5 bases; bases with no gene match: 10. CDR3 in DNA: TGCAGTGCTCAAACAGGGGGCGGACTAGCTAATGAAAAACTGTTTTTT. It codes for CSAQTGGGLANEKLFF.

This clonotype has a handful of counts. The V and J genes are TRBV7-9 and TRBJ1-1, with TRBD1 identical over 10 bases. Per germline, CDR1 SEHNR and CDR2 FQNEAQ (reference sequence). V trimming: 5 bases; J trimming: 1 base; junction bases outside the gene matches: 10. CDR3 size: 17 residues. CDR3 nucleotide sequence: TGTGCCAGCAGCAAGGAAGGGACAGGGGTTACGAACACTGAAGCTTTCTTT. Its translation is CASSKEGTGVTNTEAFF.

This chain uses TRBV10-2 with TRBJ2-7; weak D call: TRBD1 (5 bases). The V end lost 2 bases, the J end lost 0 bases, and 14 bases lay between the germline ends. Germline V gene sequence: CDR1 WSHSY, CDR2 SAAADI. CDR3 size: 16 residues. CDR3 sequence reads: CASSEIGHSYSYEQYF. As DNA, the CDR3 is TGCGCCAGCAGTGAGATCGGACATTCCTACTCCTACGAGCAGTACTTC.

The DNA of the CDR3 is TGTGCCAGCAGCTTGGTTGTGGAACAGTACTTC. Translated, it gives CASSLVVEQYF. V and J are TRBV5-5 and TRBJ2-7, with D unresolved. Germline CDR1 and CDR2: SGHKS and YYEKEE (reference sequence). V was pared by 0 bases and J by 10 bases, with 8 bases between. This CDR3 region has 11 residues.

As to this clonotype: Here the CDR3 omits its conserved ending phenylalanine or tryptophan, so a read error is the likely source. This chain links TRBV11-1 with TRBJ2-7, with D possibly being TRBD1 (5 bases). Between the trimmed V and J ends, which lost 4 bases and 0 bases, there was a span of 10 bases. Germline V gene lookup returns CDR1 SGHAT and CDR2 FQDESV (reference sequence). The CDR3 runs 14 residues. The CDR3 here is CASSSQQGSYEQYL. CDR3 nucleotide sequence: TGTGCCAGCAGCTCGCAGCAGGGCTCCTACGAGCAGTACTTG.

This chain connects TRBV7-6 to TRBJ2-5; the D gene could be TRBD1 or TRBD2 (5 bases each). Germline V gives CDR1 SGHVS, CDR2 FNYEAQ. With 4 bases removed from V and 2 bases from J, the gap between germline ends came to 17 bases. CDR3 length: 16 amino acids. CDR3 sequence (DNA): TGTGCCAGCAGCTCCCAAGTGGCAGGGACGCAAGAGACCCAGTACTTC. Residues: CASSSQVAGTQETQYF.